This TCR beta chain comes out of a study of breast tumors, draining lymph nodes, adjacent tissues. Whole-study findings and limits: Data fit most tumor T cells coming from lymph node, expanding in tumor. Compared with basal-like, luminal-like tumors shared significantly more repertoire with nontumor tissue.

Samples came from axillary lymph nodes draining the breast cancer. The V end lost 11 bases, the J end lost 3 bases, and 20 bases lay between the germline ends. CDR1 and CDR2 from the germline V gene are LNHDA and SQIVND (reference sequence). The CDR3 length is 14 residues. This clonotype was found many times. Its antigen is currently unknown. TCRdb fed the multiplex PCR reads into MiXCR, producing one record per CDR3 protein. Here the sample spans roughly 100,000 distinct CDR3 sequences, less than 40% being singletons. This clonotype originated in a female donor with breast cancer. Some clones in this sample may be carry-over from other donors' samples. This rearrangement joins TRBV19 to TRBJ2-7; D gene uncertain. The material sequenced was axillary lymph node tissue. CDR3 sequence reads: CALLRRAHLYEQYF. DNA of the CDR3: TGTGCCCTCCTGAGGAGAGCCCACCTCTACGAGCAGTACTTC.